Below are 28 T cell receptor beta chains sequenced from a single sample in a study of blood T cell repertoires in COVID-19. Libraries were prepared by immunoSEQ multiplex PCR; TCRdb keeps only in-frame clonotypes and omits some of them. The sample includes about 370,000 clones, about 90% of them seen just once. Sequencing was done on a sample of peripheral blood. The receptors stem from a woman under 40 with COVID-19, enrolled during active disease.

V gene TRBV3-1 (or the pseudogene TRBV3-2) combines with J gene TRBJ2-3; the match to TRBD2 covers 9 bases. The V gene's germline CDR1 is LGHDT and CDR2 YNNKEL (reference sequence). The junction had 11 bases not matched to a gene; V was cut back by 5 bases and J by 5 bases. The CDR3 sequence is 16 residues long. CDR3 loop: CASSKTSGGWGDTQYF. The CDR3, as DNA: TGTGCCAGCAGCAAGACTAGCGGAGGATGGGGAGATACGCAGTATTTT.

This chain joins TRBV25-1 and TRBJ2-5, with 7 positions matching TRBD1. With V trimmed by 6 bases and J by 1 base, 2 bases remained unmatched. CDR3 size: 13 residues. Germline V CDR1 and CDR2: MGHDK, SYGVNS. CDR3 DNA: TGTGCCAGCAGCGACAGGGCCCAAGAGACCCAGTACTTC. It is translated as CASSDRAQETQYF.

V and J are TRBV4-1 and TRBJ2-2; weak D call: TRBD1 (6 bases). V dropped 2 bases and J dropped 3 bases, with 10 bases sitting between them. The germline gives CDR1 MGHRA, CDR2 YSYEKL. The CDR3 contains 15 residues. The CDR3 spells CASSQPGQDTGELFF. The CDR3 DNA is TGCGCCAGCAGCCAACCGGGACAAGACACCGGGGAGCTGTTTTTT.

This clone was counted between two and nine times. The same CDR3 also results from other DNA sequences found in this sample. This rearrangement joins TRBV7-2 to TRBJ2-1; TRBD2 matches 8 bases. Trimming cost V 4 bases and J 6 bases; bases outside gene matches: 5. Germline CDR1 reads SGHTA; CDR2 reads FQGNSA. This CDR3 region has 14 residues. The CDR3 is CASSSLAGRNEQFF. In DNA, the CDR3 is TGTGCCAGCAGCTCTTTAGCGGGGCGCAATGAGCAGTTCTTC.

This chain uses TRBV7-9 with TRBJ2-7; D is uncertain. This CDR3 region has 12 residues. CDR1 and CDR2 from the germline V gene are SEHNR and FQNEAQ (reference sequence). The V gene lost 1 base and the J gene lost 9 bases, with 10 bases spanning the gap. Here the CDR3 DNA reads TGTGCCAGCAGCTTAGGTGGCAAATCGCAGTACTTC. The encoded protein is CASSLGGKSQYF.

J is TRBJ2-3 and V is TRBV5-1, with 7 bases that match TRBD1. The junction had 11 bases not matched to a gene; V was cut back by 0 bases and J by 4 bases. The CDR3 spans 17 residues. Looked up from germline, CDR1 is SGHRS and CDR2 is YFSETQ. As DNA, the CDR3 is TGCGCCAGCAGCTTGGTCAAGGGGGCTGTTGAGCCAGATACGCAGTATTTT. Amino acids: CASSLVKGAVEPDTQYF.

There are a few counts of this clone. Written as DNA, the CDR3 is TGTGCCAGCAGTCAGCGGACCGGGGAGCTGTTTTTT. Protein sequence: CASSQRTGELFF. The V call is TRBV28, the J call TRBJ2-2, with D possibly matching TRBD2 (5 bases). The V end lost 5 bases, the J end lost 5 bases, and 6 bases lay between the germline ends. CDR1 MDHEN and CDR2 SYDVKM come from the germline V gene. CDR3 length: 12 residues.

The V call is TRBV28, the J call TRBJ1-1, with TRBD1 matching over 9 bases. The CDR3 totals 14 residues. Losses at the gene ends were 5 bases for V and 7 bases for J; bases not matched to a gene: 8. Germline assignment: CDR1 MDHEN and CDR2 SYDVKM. The CDR3 loop reads CASSLPGQGGEAFF. CDR3 coding DNA: TGTGCCAGCAGTCTTCCGGGACAGGGAGGTGAAGCTTTCTTT.

Only a few counts were recorded for this clone. The J gene is TRBJ2-5, the V gene TRBV4-3; the match to TRBD2 covers 9 bases. Trimming cost V 0 bases and J 4 bases; bases outside gene matches: 9. The germline gives CDR1 LGHNA, CDR2 YSLEER. The CDR3 loop spans 17 amino acids. The CDR3 DNA sequence: TGCGCCAGCAGCCAAGATCTCCCTACGGGACTAGCAGAGACCCAGTACTTC. Translated, it gives CASSQDLPTGLAETQYF.

The chain links TRBV12-3 or TRBV12-4 to TRBJ2-3; a possible D gene is TRBD2 (5 bases). Trimming left V 3 bases short and J 7 bases short, with 11 bases between. The CDR3 extends over 13 amino acids. The CDR3 spells CASSFGLANTQYF. CDR3 bases: TGTGCCAGCAGTTTCGGGTTAGCGAATACGCAGTATTTT.

This clone has only one observation. The chain combines TRBV20-1 with TRBJ2-1, with unresolved D. The CDR3 consists of 12 residues. V was trimmed by 3 bases and J by 0 bases, leaving 3 bases between them. The germline gives CDR1 DFQATT, CDR2 SNEGSKA (reference sequence). The CDR3 nucleotides are TGCAGTGCTAGTCTCTCCTACAATGAGCAGTTCTTC. This translates into CSASLSYNEQFF.

This chain joins TRBV6-1 and TRBJ2-1; 10 bases match TRBD2. This CDR3 is built from 15 residues. Germline-derived CDR1 and CDR2 are MNHNS and SASEGT. Trimming removed 1 base from V and 15 bases from J; junction bases left unmatched: 12. The CDR3 nucleotides are TGTGCCAGCAGTGAAGGGTTCCTAGCGGGAGTTCGTCCGTTCTTC. It is translated as CASSEGFLAGVRPFF.

Only a few counts were recorded for this clone. V and J are TRBV6-2 or TRBV6-3 and TRBJ2-3; TRBD2 agrees at 12 bases. This CDR3 is 16 amino acids long. V shed 6 bases, J shed 3 bases, and the junction held 7 bases outside the gene matches. Germline CDR1 MNHEY, CDR2 SVGEGT. The CDR3 sequence: CASSLPTSGGTDTQYF. The CDR3 coding sequence is TGTGCCAGCAGCCTCCCGACTAGCGGGGGTACAGATACGCAGTATTTT.

The chain is built from TRBV28 and TRBJ2-2; the match to TRBD2 covers 13 bases. The CDR3 totals 17 residues. After removal of 3 bases from V and 4 bases from J, the junction contained 5 bases not matched to a gene. Germline values: CDR1 MDHEN, CDR2 SYDVKM. The CDR3 region is CASSFRTSGRSTGELFF. CDR3 nucleotides: TGTGCCAGCAGTTTCCGGACTAGCGGGAGAAGCACCGGGGAGCTGTTTTTT.

This clone was detected only once. This chain uses TRBV19 with TRBJ1-2; TRBD1 might be the D (6 bases). CDR1 and CDR2 from the germline V gene are LNHDA and SQIVND (reference sequence). The V end lost 6 bases, the J end lost 6 bases, and 23 bases lay between the germline ends. This CDR3 has 16 residues. The CDR3 sequence is CASSPTHLDRIHGYTF. The DNA for the CDR3 is TGTGCCAGTAGCCCGACCCATCTCGACAGGATCCATGGCTACACCTTC.

The chain carries TRBV19 and TRBJ2-2; 11 nucleotides agree with TRBD2. Trimming at V came to 2 bases and at J to 0 bases, leaving 8 bases not matched to a gene. There are 19 residues in the CDR3. Looked up from germline, CDR1 is LNHDA and CDR2 is SQIVND (reference sequence). The DNA for the CDR3 is TGTGCCAGTAGTATAAGGGTAGCGGGAGGGTTCGCGAACACCGGGGAGCTGTTTTTT. Translated, it gives CASSIRVAGGFANTGELFF. Based on the CDR3 plus reference TRBV19 and TRBJ2-2, the full variable domain is DGGITQSPKYLFRKEGQNVTLSCEQNLNHDAMYWYRQDPGQGLRLIYYSQIVNDFQKGDIAEGYSVSREKKESFPLTVTSAQKNPTAFYLCASSIRVAGGFANTGELFFGEGSRLTVL.

The V call is TRBV6-1, the J call TRBJ2-7; 8 nucleotides line up with TRBD2. Per germline, CDR1 MNHNS and CDR2 SASEGT. The J segment lost 0 bases and the V segment lost 2 bases, leaving 6 bases of the junction unmatched. There are 16 residues in the CDR3. The CDR3 protein is CASSEWAGGVSYEQYF. The CDR3 nucleotides read TGTGCCAGCAGTGAATGGGCGGGGGGAGTCTCCTACGAGCAGTACTTC.

This chain joins TRBV19 and TRBJ1-1; D remains unclear. The CDR3 totals 14 residues. The V gene's germline CDR1 is LNHDA and CDR2 SQIVND (reference sequence). Trimming shortened V by 5 bases and J by 4 bases, and 14 bases separated the two germline ends. The CDR3 sequence: CASSPSVRVTEAFF. The CDR3, as DNA: TGTGCCAGTAGTCCCTCCGTGAGGGTCACTGAAGCTTTCTTT.

The gene calls are TRBV30 and TRBJ2-7, with a possible D match to TRBD1 (5 bases). Germline lookup yields CDR1 GTSNPN and CDR2 SVGIG (reference sequence). There are 13 residues in the CDR3. The ends were cut back, 4 bases at V and 6 bases at J, with 16 bases in the middle. The CDR3 nucleotides are TGTGCCTGGAAACGGGTACAGGTGGGCGAGCAGTACTTC. This gives the protein CAWKRVQVGEQYF.

This chain joins TRBV28 and TRBJ2-7; TRBD1 might be the D (6 bases). CDR1 and CDR2 (germline): MDHEN, SYDVKM. This CDR3 is built from 12 residues. V was shortened by 3 bases and J by 11 bases, with 14 bases between the two germline ends. DNA for the CDR3: TGTGCCAGCAGTTTGAACCGGGACACCGAGTACTTC. As protein: CASSLNRDTEYF.

The rearrangement uses TRBV25-1 and TRBJ1-5; no reliable D call. The CDR3 is 14 residues long. V was pared by 6 bases and J by 1 base, with 10 bases between. Germline V gene lookup returns CDR1 MGHDK and CDR2 SYGVNS. The CDR3 region is CASSLAGSNQPQHF. CDR3 nucleotides: TGTGCCAGCAGCCTCGCGGGAAGCAATCAGCCCCAGCATTTT.

The chain combines TRBV6-2 or TRBV6-3 with TRBJ2-1; D ambiguous. CDR3 size: 14 residues. Germline-derived CDR1 and CDR2 are MNHEY and SVGEGT. V gave up 3 bases and J gave up 3 bases, with 9 bases separating them. The CDR3 sequence is CASSYLTGYNEQFF. In nucleotides, the CDR3 is TGTGCCAGCAGTTATTTAACGGGCTACAATGAGCAGTTCTTC.

V and J are TRBV6-5 and TRBJ2-7; 7 bases fit TRBD1. There are 14 residues in the CDR3. Losses at the gene ends were 2 bases for V and 6 bases for J; bases not matched to a gene: 7. Germline CDR1 reads MNHEY; CDR2 reads SVGAGI. CDR3 nucleotides: TGTGCCAGCAGTTACACCCCCAGACAGGGCGAGCAGTACTTC. It encodes CASSYTPRQGEQYF.

The chain recombines TRBV5-4 with TRBJ2-2; unclear D gene. The V gene lost 1 base and the J gene lost 0 bases, with 10 bases spanning the gap. Germline assignment: CDR1 SGHNT and CDR2 YYREEE (reference sequence). This CDR3 is 16 amino acids long. The CDR3 is CASSLMTPANTGELFF. The CDR3 nucleotides are TGTGCCAGCAGCTTGATGACACCAGCGAACACCGGGGAGCTGTTTTTT. Looking up the rest from reference TRBV5-4 and TRBJ2-2 gives the full variable domain: ETGVTQSPTHLIKTRGQQVTLRCSSQSGHNTVSWYQQALGQGPQFIFQYYREEENGRGNFPPRFSGLQFPNYSSELNVNALELDDSALYLCASSLMTPANTGELFFGEGSRLTVL.

This rearrangement joins TRBV28 to TRBJ1-3; D is undetermined. Trimming shortened V by 8 bases and J by 4 bases, and 6 bases separated the two germline ends. This CDR3 spans 11 amino acids. CDR1 MDHEN and CDR2 SYDVKM come from the germline V gene. The CDR3 nucleotides are TGTGCCAGCGAGTCCGGAAACACCATATATTTT. Its translation: CASESGNTIYF. Based on the CDR3 plus reference TRBV28 and TRBJ1-3, the full variable domain is DVKVTQSSRYLVKRTGEKVFLECVQDMDHENMFWYRQDPGLGLRLIYFSYDVKMKEKGDIPEGYSVSREKKERFSLILESASTNQTSMYLCASESGNTIYFGEGSWLTVV.

This clone was counted a single time. The rearrangement uses TRBV25-1 and TRBJ1-4; 10 bases are shared with TRBD1. This CDR3 is 14 amino acids long. J lost 6 bases, V lost 5 bases, and 3 bases had no gene match. Germline lookup yields CDR1 MGHDK and CDR2 SYGVNS. CDR3: CASSTGTGDEKLFF. CDR3 coding DNA: TGTGCCAGCAGTACAGGGACAGGGGATGAAAAACTGTTTTTT. Looking up the rest from reference TRBV25-1 and TRBJ1-4 gives the full variable domain: EADIYQTPRYLVIGTGKKITLECSQTMGHDKMYWYQQDPGMELHLIHYSYGVNSTEKGDLSSESTVSRIRTEHFPLTLESARPSHTSQYLCASSTGTGDEKLFFGSGTQLSVL.

The chain couples TRBV5-1 to TRBJ2-1; 8 nucleotides align to TRBD2. Trimming took 3 bases from V and 5 from J; bases not matched to a gene: 10. The CDR3 length is 16 residues. In germline, CDR1 is SGHRS, CDR2 YFSETQ. The CDR3: CASSSGGLAGNNEQFF. The CDR3 nucleotides read TGCGCCAGCAGCTCGGGAGGGCTAGCAGGCAACAATGAGCAGTTCTTC.

The chain joins TRBV19 to TRBJ1-5, with a weak D call TRBD1 (5 bases). Germline-derived CDR1 and CDR2 are LNHDA and SQIVND (reference sequence). The V and J ends lost 2 bases and 5 bases respectively, with 13 bases between them. The CDR3 runs 15 residues. The CDR3 loop is CASSIIVRADQPQHF. The CDR3 DNA reads TGTGCCAGTAGTATAATAGTCAGGGCAGATCAGCCCCAGCATTTT.